This TCR beta chain was found in a study of early T cells in non-severe SARS-CoV-2 infection. Turning to the study itself: RNA in bulk from unsorted whole blood was sequenced, and chains were unpaired. Study results and limitations: VDJdb-based annotation leaned toward anti-spike CD8 responses and missed private and CD4 specificities.

Germline CDR1 SGHVS, CDR2 FQNEAQ. V gave up 0 bases and J gave up 5 bases; unmatched junction bases: 2. The CDR3 runs 15 residues. Attached unique molecular identifiers marked individual cDNA molecules. TCRdb passed the 5' RACE reads through MiXCR, listing each CDR3 protein once. The repertoire holds approximately 100,000 distinct CDR3 sequences, with around 10% as singletons. This clonotype was detected only a few times. Antigen: not known. Specimen: whole blood. The chain is built from TRBV7-8 and TRBJ1-5; 9 nucleotides align to TRBD1. This clonotype originated in an adult who was a healthcare worker with PCR-confirmed SARS-CoV-2 infection or an uninfected control (not recorded which). CDR3 DNA sequence: TGTGCCAGCAGCTTAGCGGGACAGGGACATCAGCCCCAGCATTTT. Amino acid sequence: CASSLAGQGHQPQHF.